Reported below is one T cell receptor (beta chain). The table came from immunoSEQ multiplex PCR; TCRdb's copy has only in-frame clones and leaves some out. The table lists 150,000 to 200,000 clones, roughly 88% of them singletons. This sample was included in a study of control samples from healthy donors and cancer patients. The CDR3 spans 15 residues. Germline-derived CDR1 and CDR2 are SGHVS and FQNEAQ. V was pared by 0 bases and J by 5 bases, with 8 bases between. The sequenced sample consisted of blood. The chain links TRBV7-8 to TRBJ1-6; D gene ambiguous. The sequence was obtained from a man aged 18 to 30 in good health. CDR3 in amino acids: CASSLALTDNSPLHF. The CDR3, as DNA: TGTGCCAGCAGCTTAGCTTTGACCGATAATTCACCCCTCCACTTT.